Listed below are T cell receptor beta chains from one sample, sequenced in a study of T cell responses to AZD1222 COVID-19 vaccine. Method: immunoSEQ multiplex PCR; TCRdb's copy keeps in-frame clones and lacks some. The sample holds nearly 35,000 clones, 75% to 90% seen once. The sequencing here drew on peripheral blood, taken on day 0 of AZD1222 vaccination. The receptors were sampled from an adult in good health. Each CDR3 is given with its conserved first and last residue. Each record gives: CDR3 length, V gene, D gene, clone size, J gene, CDR3 DNA, CDR3 protein. A D gene is named only where the DNA matches it firmly. Size is omitted from some rows. Given values are once, few, many or a class for expanded clones.

cdr3_length: 14
v_call: TRBV18
d_call: .
clone_size: .
j_call: TRBJ2-1
cdr3_nt: TGTGCCAGCTCCCGAACAGGGACCGGGGATGAGCAGTTCTTC
cdr3_aa: CASSRTGTGDEQFF

cdr3_length: 15
v_call: TRBV7-2
d_call: TRBD1
clone_size: few
j_call: TRBJ2-7
cdr3_nt: TGTGCCAGCAGCTTAGATTGGAGACAGGGCTACGAGCAGTACTTC
cdr3_aa: CASSLDWRQGYEQYF

cdr3_length: 14
v_call: TRBV2
d_call: .
clone_size: .
j_call: TRBJ1-5
cdr3_nt: TGTGCCAGCAGAGGGCCTAATAGCAATCAGCCCCAGCATTTT
cdr3_aa: CASRGPNSNQPQHF

cdr3_length: 14
v_call: TRBV5-1
d_call: TRBD1
clone_size: .
j_call: TRBJ2-5
cdr3_nt: TGCGCCAGCAGCTTGACAGGGGCTAGAGAGACCCAGTACTTC
cdr3_aa: CASSLTGARETQYF

cdr3_length: 14
v_call: TRBV10-2
d_call: .
clone_size: .
j_call: TRBJ2-7
cdr3_nt: TGCGCCAGCAGTGAGGACAAGGGAGGCTACGAGCAGTACTTC
cdr3_aa: CASSEDKGGYEQYF

cdr3_length: 17
v_call: TRBV7-9
d_call: TRBD1
clone_size: .
j_call: TRBJ1-5
cdr3_nt: TGTGCCAGCAGCTCTTCGACAGGGGATGTGGGAAACCAGCCCCAGCATTTT
cdr3_aa: CASSSSTGDVGNQPQHF

cdr3_length: 13
v_call: TRBV7-2
d_call: .
clone_size: once
j_call: TRBJ1-4
cdr3_nt: TGTGCCAGCAGCGTACAGGGAGGTGAAAAACTGTTTTTT
cdr3_aa: CASSVQGGEKLFF

cdr3_length: 14
v_call: TRBV19
d_call: .
clone_size: .
j_call: TRBJ1-2
cdr3_nt: TGTGCCAGTCGAGAAGTCGACGGAGTCTATGGCTACACCTTC
cdr3_aa: CASREVDGVYGYTF

cdr3_length: 16
v_call: TRBV4-3
d_call: .
clone_size: once
j_call: TRBJ1-5
cdr3_nt: TGCGCCAGCAGCCAAGTACGCGGGTTGAGCAATCAGCCCCAGCATTTT
cdr3_aa: CASSQVRGLSNQPQHF

cdr3_length: 13
v_call: TRBV5-5
d_call: .
clone_size: .
j_call: TRBJ2-5
cdr3_nt: TGTGCCAGCAGCTTTGGGGTCCAAGAGACCCAGTACTTC
cdr3_aa: CASSFGVQETQYF

cdr3_length: 14
v_call: TRBV28
d_call: .
clone_size: .
j_call: TRBJ1-4
cdr3_nt: TGTGCCAGCAGTTTAAGTCAGGGTGGGGAAAAACTGTTTTTT
cdr3_aa: CASSLSQGGEKLFF

cdr3_length: 15
v_call: TRBV7-2
d_call: TRBD1
clone_size: once
j_call: TRBJ2-4
cdr3_nt: TGTGCCAGCAGCTCGCAAACAGGGGTCAAAAACATTCAGTACTTC
cdr3_aa: CASSSQTGVKNIQYF

cdr3_length: 17
v_call: TRBV28
d_call: TRBD1
clone_size: .
j_call: TRBJ1-6
cdr3_nt: TGTGCCAGCAGGCTACCTTTGGACAGGGACCTTCGTTCACCCCTCCACTTT
cdr3_aa: CASRLPLDRDLRSPLHF

cdr3_length: 16
v_call: TRBV4-3
d_call: .
clone_size: few
j_call: TRBJ2-2
cdr3_nt: TGCGCCAGCAGCCAAGTGGGGGGGGCCCGAAACGGGGAGCTGTTTTTT
cdr3_aa: CASSQVGGARNGELFF

cdr3_length: 12
v_call: TRBV2
d_call: .
clone_size: .
j_call: TRBJ1-6
cdr3_nt: TGTGCCAGCTTAAGGGGCGGTTCACCCCTCCACTTT
cdr3_aa: CASLRGGSPLHF

cdr3_length: 15
v_call: TRBV9
d_call: .
clone_size: .
j_call: TRBJ2-3
cdr3_nt: TGTGCCAGCAGCGTAGTAGGCGGCCTCACAGATACGCAGTATTTT
cdr3_aa: CASSVVGGLTDTQYF

cdr3_length: 16
v_call: TRBV15
d_call: .
clone_size: .
j_call: TRBJ1-6
cdr3_nt: TGTGCCACCAGCAGAGTCAGGAACTCCTATAATTCACCCCTCCACTTT
cdr3_aa: CATSRVRNSYNSPLHF

cdr3_length: 13
v_call: TRBV12-3/TRBV12-4
d_call: .
clone_size: .
j_call: TRBJ2-7
cdr3_nt: TGTGCCAGCAGTTCCCCAGACGGGTGGGAGCAGTACTTC
cdr3_aa: CASSSPDGWEQYF

cdr3_length: 13
v_call: TRBV30
d_call: TRBD1
clone_size: .
j_call: TRBJ1-4
cdr3_nt: TGTGCCTTAGAACAGGGGTTTGATGAAAAACTGTTTTTT
cdr3_aa: CALEQGFDEKLFF

cdr3_length: 15
v_call: TRBV7-9
d_call: TRBD1
clone_size: .
j_call: TRBJ1-5
cdr3_nt: TGTGCCAGCAGCTTAGGGACAGGGGATAGGCAGCCCCAGCATTTT
cdr3_aa: CASSLGTGDRQPQHF

cdr3_length: 20
v_call: TRBV4-1
d_call: TRBD2
clone_size: .
j_call: TRBJ2-1
cdr3_nt: TGCGCCAGCAGCCAAGTACCTCTAGCGGGAGGTTCAAGGGTCAACAATGAGCAGTTCTTC
cdr3_aa: CASSQVPLAGGSRVNNEQFF

cdr3_length: 16
v_call: TRBV4-2
d_call: TRBD1
clone_size: few
j_call: TRBJ1-4
cdr3_nt: TGTGCCAGCAGCCAAGATGAGGACAGGCTTAATGAAAAACTGTTTTTT
cdr3_aa: CASSQDEDRLNEKLFF

cdr3_length: 14
v_call: TRBV19
d_call: .
clone_size: .
j_call: TRBJ1-2
cdr3_nt: TGTGCCAGTAGTAACAGAAAAGCAAACTATGGCTACACCTTC
cdr3_aa: CASSNRKANYGYTF

cdr3_length: 15
v_call: TRBV5-1
d_call: .
clone_size: .
j_call: TRBJ1-1
cdr3_nt: TGCGCCAGCAGGTTCCAGACCGTAGCAGGAACTGAAGCTTTCTTT
cdr3_aa: CASRFQTVAGTEAFF

cdr3_length: 17
v_call: TRBV11-2
d_call: .
clone_size: .
j_call: TRBJ1-1
cdr3_nt: TGTGCCAGCAGCTTAGATATGGGTACCGCGATGAACACTGAAGCTTTCTTT
cdr3_aa: CASSLDMGTAMNTEAFF

cdr3_length: 15
v_call: TRBV3-1/TRBV3-2
d_call: TRBD2
clone_size: once
j_call: TRBJ2-7
cdr3_nt: TGTGCCAGCAGCCAAGGGACTAGCGGGACTTACGAGCAGTACTTC
cdr3_aa: CASSQGTSGTYEQYF

cdr3_length: 16
v_call: TRBV19
d_call: TRBD2
clone_size: .
j_call: TRBJ2-5
cdr3_nt: TGTGCCAGTAGTCTTACTAGCGCCAGCGCGGTGGAGACCCAGTACTTC
cdr3_aa: CASSLTSASAVETQYF

cdr3_length: 15
v_call: TRBV5-1
d_call: .
clone_size: .
j_call: TRBJ1-1
cdr3_nt: TGCGCCAGCAGCTTGGGTTGGGTCATGAACACTGAAGCTTTCTTT
cdr3_aa: CASSLGWVMNTEAFF

cdr3_length: 15
v_call: TRBV18
d_call: .
clone_size: .
j_call: TRBJ1-4
cdr3_nt: TGTGCCAGCTCACTTTACACCCCAACTAATGAAAAACTGTTTTTT
cdr3_aa: CASSLYTPTNEKLFF

cdr3_length: 16
v_call: TRBV7-2
d_call: .
clone_size: .
j_call: TRBJ2-1
cdr3_nt: TGTGCCAGCAGCTTAGGCCCGGGGGGCGCCAGGAATGAGCAGTTCTTC
cdr3_aa: CASSLGPGGARNEQFF

cdr3_length: 13
v_call: TRBV28
d_call: .
clone_size: once
j_call: TRBJ2-7
cdr3_nt: TGTGCCAGCATCCGGACACTGGGCTACGAGCAGTACTTC
cdr3_aa: CASIRTLGYEQYF

cdr3_length: 14
v_call: TRBV10-1
d_call: .
clone_size: .
j_call: TRBJ1-1
cdr3_nt: TGCGCCAGCAGGCCGGGTCCAATGAACACTGAAGCTTTCTTT
cdr3_aa: CASRPGPMNTEAFF

cdr3_length: 15
v_call: TRBV28
d_call: TRBD2
clone_size: .
j_call: TRBJ2-7
cdr3_nt: TGTGCCAGCAGTCGCGGAAGACTAGCGCCTTACGAGCAGTACTTC
cdr3_aa: CASSRGRLAPYEQYF

cdr3_length: 14
v_call: TRBV10-3
d_call: TRBD1
clone_size: .
j_call: TRBJ1-1
cdr3_nt: TGTGCCATCAGTAGACAGGGAATGAACACTGAAGCTTTCTTT
cdr3_aa: CAISRQGMNTEAFF

cdr3_length: 11
v_call: TRBV20-1
d_call: .
clone_size: few
j_call: TRBJ1-3
cdr3_nt: TGCAGTGCTAGGTCTGGAAACACCATATATTTT
cdr3_aa: CSARSGNTIYF

cdr3_length: 16
v_call: TRBV7-9
d_call: TRBD1
clone_size: .
j_call: TRBJ1-4
cdr3_nt: TGTGCCAGCAGCAGGGGAATGGGGACAGAAAATGAAAAACTGTTTTTT
cdr3_aa: CASSRGMGTENEKLFF

cdr3_length: 14
v_call: TRBV11-2
d_call: TRBD1
clone_size: .
j_call: TRBJ1-1
cdr3_nt: TGTGCCAGCAGCCCACAGGACAGGGACACTGAAGCTTTCTTT
cdr3_aa: CASSPQDRDTEAFF

cdr3_length: 15
v_call: TRBV6-5
d_call: TRBD1
clone_size: .
j_call: TRBJ2-7
cdr3_nt: TGTGCCAGCGGGACAGGGGCCCTGAGCTCCTACGAGCAGTACTTC
cdr3_aa: CASGTGALSSYEQYF

cdr3_length: 13
v_call: TRBV30
d_call: .
clone_size: .
j_call: TRBJ1-1
cdr3_nt: TGTGCCTGGAGTGAGGCAGTTGGCACTGAAGCTTTCTTT
cdr3_aa: CAWSEAVGTEAFF

cdr3_length: 13
v_call: TRBV7-8
d_call: TRBD2
clone_size: .
j_call: TRBJ2-5
cdr3_nt: TGTGCCAGTGAGCGGGGATTACAAGAGACCCAGTACTTC
cdr3_aa: CASERGLQETQYF

cdr3_length: 14
v_call: TRBV11-2
d_call: TRBD1
clone_size: .
j_call: TRBJ2-1
cdr3_nt: TGTGCCAGCAGCTTAGCCTCAGGGGGCAATGAGCAGTTCTTC
cdr3_aa: CASSLASGGNEQFF

cdr3_length: 14
v_call: TRBV19
d_call: .
clone_size: .
j_call: TRBJ2-7
cdr3_nt: TGTGCCAGCCGCAGACAGGATGGGTTCGACGAGCAGTACTTC
cdr3_aa: CASRRQDGFDEQYF

cdr3_length: 13
v_call: TRBV12-3/TRBV12-4
d_call: TRBD1
clone_size: .
j_call: TRBJ1-2
cdr3_nt: TGTGCCAGCAGAACGACAGGGAACTATGGCTACACCTTC
cdr3_aa: CASRTTGNYGYTF

cdr3_length: 16
v_call: TRBV4-3
d_call: .
clone_size: once
j_call: TRBJ2-1
cdr3_nt: TGCGCCAGCAGCCAAGCAACAACAGGGCTAAGCAATGAGCAGTTCTTC
cdr3_aa: CASSQATTGLSNEQFF

cdr3_length: 15
v_call: TRBV30
d_call: TRBD2
clone_size: .
j_call: TRBJ2-7
cdr3_nt: TGTGCCTGGAGTACGCTACTAGCGGGGCCCTACGAGCAGTACTTC
cdr3_aa: CAWSTLLAGPYEQYF

cdr3_length: 15
v_call: TRBV5-1
d_call: .
clone_size: .
j_call: TRBJ1-1
cdr3_nt: TGCGCCAGCAGCTTGGTCGCCAGGGGAAACACTGAAGCTTTCTTT
cdr3_aa: CASSLVARGNTEAFF

cdr3_length: 13
v_call: TRBV11-2
d_call: .
clone_size: few
j_call: TRBJ1-2
cdr3_nt: TGTGCCAGCAGCTTAGATCGGACTCGGGGCTACACCTTC
cdr3_aa: CASSLDRTRGYTF

cdr3_length: 14
v_call: TRBV29-1
d_call: TRBD1
clone_size: .
j_call: TRBJ1-1
cdr3_nt: TGCAGCGTTGCCCGGACAGGAATGGACACTGAAGCTTTCTTT
cdr3_aa: CSVARTGMDTEAFF

cdr3_length: 12
v_call: TRBV19
d_call: TRBD2
clone_size: .
j_call: TRBJ2-1
cdr3_nt: TGTGCCAGTAGTATCGGGACTAGCGAGCAGTTCTTC
cdr3_aa: CASSIGTSEQFF

cdr3_length: 14
v_call: TRBV9
d_call: .
clone_size: .
j_call: TRBJ2-5
cdr3_nt: TGTGCCAGCAGCGTAGGGAACTACCAAGAGACCCAGTACTTC
cdr3_aa: CASSVGNYQETQYF

cdr3_length: 13
v_call: TRBV29-1
d_call: TRBD1
clone_size: .
j_call: TRBJ1-2
cdr3_nt: TGCAGCGTAGAGGCCGCAGGGGGACGTGGCTACACCTTC
cdr3_aa: CSVEAAGGRGYTF

cdr3_length: 13
v_call: TRBV5-5
d_call: .
clone_size: .
j_call: TRBJ2-7
cdr3_nt: TGTGCCAGCAGCTTGGGGCAGATCTACGAGCAGTACTTC
cdr3_aa: CASSLGQIYEQYF

cdr3_length: 15
v_call: TRBV15
d_call: TRBD1
clone_size: .
j_call: TRBJ1-1
cdr3_nt: TGTGCCACCAGCAGAGACGGTGCAGGGGGCACTGAAGCTTTCTTT
cdr3_aa: CATSRDGAGGTEAFF

cdr3_length: 13
v_call: TRBV18
d_call: TRBD1
clone_size: .
j_call: TRBJ2-7
cdr3_nt: TGTGCCAGCTCACTCGACAGGGGCCACGAGCAGTACTTC
cdr3_aa: CASSLDRGHEQYF

cdr3_length: 14
v_call: TRBV27
d_call: .
clone_size: .
j_call: TRBJ1-3
cdr3_nt: TGTGCCAGCAGACCGGAACTTCGTGGAAACACCATATATTTT
cdr3_aa: CASRPELRGNTIYF

cdr3_length: 17
v_call: TRBV27
d_call: TRBD2
clone_size: .
j_call: TRBJ2-7
cdr3_nt: TGTGCCAGCAAAGCGGCTAGCGGGAGACTGGGTTCCTACGAGCAGTACTTC
cdr3_aa: CASKAASGRLGSYEQYF

cdr3_length: 16
v_call: TRBV28
d_call: TRBD1
clone_size: few
j_call: TRBJ1-4
cdr3_nt: TGTGCCACCGCGCCCGCCACCGGGACAGCTAATGAAAAACTGTTTTTT
cdr3_aa: CATAPATGTANEKLFF